This T cell receptor (beta chain) was profiled in a study of shared clonotypes between healthy human individuals. Study conclusions and caveats: In the sorted subsets, rarefaction showed sequencing was incomplete despite large depth. With a handful of donors compared, around 4.7% of naive CD4 clonotypes were shared.

Profiled with immunoSEQ multiplex PCR; TCRdb holds only in-frame clones, not every one. The data contain roughly 2.2 million clones, 93% of them singletons. As to this clone: Its antigen is undetermined.

Only Caucasian adults living in Nashville, Tennessee made up the donor group. Sequencing used naive CD4+ T cells from PBMCs. Subset specified: CD45RA+ positively selected. The sequence came from a man aged 18 to 30 in good health. Some clones in this sample may be carry-over from other donors' samples.

The CDR3 loop reads CASSEQGQPTNEKLFF. The CDR3 bases are TGCGCCAGCAGCGAACAAGGACAACCAACTAATGAAAAACTGTTTTTT. The gene calls are TRBV5-1 and TRBJ1-4, with D maybe TRBD1 (5 bases). Between the trimmed V and J ends, which lost 4 bases and 0 bases, there was a span of 13 bases. Germline values: CDR1 SGHRS, CDR2 YFSETQ. CDR3 length: 16 amino acids.